The 24 T cell receptor beta chains given below trace back to one sample, sequenced in a study of T cells after yellow fever vaccination. Each CDR3 protein is one row after TCRdb ran MiXCR on the 5' RACE reads. The sample yields 70,000 or so distinct CDR3 sequences, approximately 5% seen once. Source: CD4+ T cells sorted from PBMCs, taken around 15 days after the first yellow fever vaccination. Receptors were obtained from a man younger than 35 who received the YFV17D yellow fever vaccine.

In this sample, this clonotype turned up many times. DNA for the CDR3: TGTGCCAGCAGCTCCCGGACTAGGAGTCGGGATGAGCAGTTCTTC. It is translated as CASSSRTRSRDEQFF. J is TRBJ2-1 and V is TRBV7-2; 7 bases align to TRBD2. J gave up 8 bases and V 4 bases, and 11 bases lay outside the gene matches. The CDR3 has 15 amino acids. Germline CDR1 is SGHTA and CDR2 is FQGNSA.

This clonotype was picked up many times. The chain combines TRBV7-2 with TRBJ1-2; D is possibly TRBD1 (5 bases). This CDR3 region has 12 residues. With 2 bases removed from V and 7 bases from J, the gap between germline ends came to 8 bases. Germline assignment: CDR1 SGHTA and CDR2 FQGNSA. The CDR3 bases are TGTGCCAGCAGCTTACAGGGCACTGGCTACACCTTC. Translated: CASSLQGTGYTF.

This clonotype was seen at least ten times. The rearrangement links TRBV3-1 to TRBJ1-3; D remains unclear. The V end was cut by 3 bases, the J end by 1 base, with 7 bases between. The CDR3 spans 14 residues. Germline-derived CDR1 and CDR2 are LGHDT and YNNKEL (reference sequence). This chain's CDR3 is CASSQSESGNTIYF. The CDR3 DNA is TGTGCCAGCAGCCAGTCAGAATCTGGAAACACCATATATTTT.

This clonotype was seen repeatedly, ten times or more. The chain joins TRBV9 to TRBJ2-6, with D unresolved. Germline V CDR1 and CDR2: SGDLS, YYNGEE. This CDR3 contains 15 residues. V lost 4 bases and J lost 0, with 8 bases in between. As DNA, the CDR3 is TGTGCCAGCAGCCCTCGGCCCTCTGGGGCCAACGTCCTGACTTTC. Protein: CASSPRPSGANVLTF.

Of note for this clonotype: This clone may be a read error of a much larger clone one base away. The V and J genes are TRBV19 and TRBJ2-7; a possible D gene is TRBD1 (6 bases). The germline V gene encodes CDR1 LNHDA and CDR2 SQIVND (reference sequence). This CDR3 is built from 15 residues. CDR3 in amino acids: CSSSIGTQGTYEQYF. DNA for the CDR3: TGTTCCAGTAGTATTGGGACGCAGGGGACCTACGAGCAGTACTTC.

This clonotype appeared many times. V is TRBV6-5 and J is TRBJ2-1; 8 nucleotides align to TRBD2. The CDR3 consists of 14 residues. Germline V gives CDR1 MNHEY, CDR2 SVGAGI. V trimming: 6 bases; J trimming: 2 bases; junction bases outside the gene matches: 3. CDR3 nucleotides: TGTGCCAGCAGATCCGGGGGGGCCTACAATGAGCAGTTCTTC. This codes for CASRSGGAYNEQFF.

The table lists this clonotype with many counts. The chain is built from TRBV3-1 and TRBJ1-1, with D possibly TRBD1 on 5 matching bases. V lost 0 bases, J lost 9 bases, and 11 bases lay in between. The CDR3 length is 13 residues. The V gene's germline CDR1 is LGHDT and CDR2 YNNKEL (reference sequence). The CDR3 loop reads CASSQEGGLKAFF. Written as DNA, the CDR3 is TGTGCCAGCAGCCAAGAGGGGGGTTTAAAAGCTTTCTTT.

This clonotype was seen at least ten times. The chain combines TRBV14 with TRBJ1-1, with D unresolved. Germline CDR1 SGHDN, CDR2 FVKESK. Deletions cut 4 bases from V and 11 bases from J, with 23 bases between. There are 15 residues in the CDR3. For the CDR3, the DNA is TGTGCCAGCAGCCCCCCGTCCCAACCGATAACACAGGCTTTCTTT. Translated: CASSPPSQPITQAFF. Together with reference TRBV14 and TRBJ1-1, the CDR3 gives the full variable domain: EAGVTQFPSHSVIEKGQTVTLRCDPISGHDNLYWYRRVMGKEIKFLLHFVKESKQDESGMPNNRFLAERTGGTYSTLKVQPAELEDSGVYFCASSPPSQPITQAFFGQGTRLTVV.

This clonotype has at least ten counts. The chain links TRBV11-2 to TRBJ2-5; unclear D gene. The V end lost 1 base, the J end lost 5 bases, and 8 bases lay between the germline ends. Per the germline V gene, CDR1 is SGHAT and CDR2 is FQNNGV. The CDR3 has 13 amino acids. CDR3 nucleotides: TGTGCCAGCAGCTTAGCCAGGAAGGAGACCCAGTACTTC. This sequence encodes CASSLARKETQYF. Variable domain in full (rest from reference TRBV11-2 and TRBJ2-5): EAGVAQSPRYKIIEKRQSVAFWCNPISGHATLYWYQQILGQGPKLLIQFQNNGVVDDSQLPKDRFSAERLKGVDSTLKIQPAKLEDSAVYLCASSLARKETQYFGPGTRLLVL.

This clonotype has ten or more counts. V is TRBV20-1 and J is TRBJ1-1; D is possibly TRBD1 (6 bases). Germline CDR1 is DFQATT and CDR2 is SNEGSKA (reference sequence). The V and J ends lost 3 bases and 8 bases respectively, with 16 bases between them. There are 13 residues in the CDR3. CDR3 DNA: TGCAGTGCTAGGGGGGACAAGGGCCCCGAAGCTTTCTTT. Amino acids: CSARGDKGPEAFF.

The chain uses TRBV3-1 and TRBJ2-3, with D possibly being TRBD2 (6 bases). This CDR3 is built from 17 residues. Deletions cut 10 bases from V and 7 bases from J, with 30 bases between. Looked up from germline, CDR1 is LGHDT and CDR2 is YNNKEL (reference sequence). The CDR3 here is CATSQDPAGRPTNTQYF. The CDR3 region has the DNA TGTGCCACCTCCCAAGACCCGGCGGGGAGACCAACTAATACGCAGTATTTT.

This clonotype was observed at least ten times. CDR3 DNA: TGCGCCAGCAGCTTGGGGACAGAAGCCTACGAGCAGTACGTC. It yields the protein CASSLGTEAYEQYV. The chain couples TRBV5-1 to TRBJ2-7; possibly TRBD1 for D (6 bases). The CDR3 runs to 14 residues. Trimming shortened V by 0 bases and J by 2 bases, and 9 bases separated the two germline ends. CDR1 is SGHRS and CDR2 is YFSETQ in the germline V gene.

This clonotype was counted at least ten times. The chain combines TRBV6-5 with TRBJ1-4, with D uncertain. This CDR3 contains 14 residues. The V gene's germline CDR1 is MNHEY and CDR2 SVGAGI. Trimming removed 0 bases at V and 8 bases at J, with 10 bases between. CDR3 DNA sequence: TGTGCCAGCAGTTACTCGGAGGGTGCGGAAAAACTGTTTTTT. It specifies CASSYSEGAEKLFF.

There are many counts of this clonotype. This chain connects TRBV7-3 to TRBJ2-1, with TRBD1 identical over 7 bases. J gave up 6 bases and V 3 bases, and 5 bases lay outside the gene matches. Germline V gene sequence: CDR1 SGHTA, CDR2 FQGTGA. CDR3 length equals 14 residues. CDR3 nucleotides: TGTGCCAGCAGCTTTGGGGACAGAGTCAATGAGCAGTTCTTC. It yields the protein CASSFGDRVNEQFF. Combining the CDR3 with reference TRBV7-3 and TRBJ2-1 gives the whole variable domain GAGVSQTPSNKVTEKGKYVELRCDPISGHTALYWYRQSLGQGPEFLIYFQGTGAADDSGLPNDRFFAVRPEGSVSTLKIQRTERGDSAVYLCASSFGDRVNEQFFGPGTRLTVL.

This clonotype was seen ten or more times. CDR3 sequence: CASRPFTGGANTEAFF. The CDR3 nucleotides read TGCGCCAGCAGGCCGTTTACAGGGGGGGCCAACACTGAAGCTTTCTTT. This chain connects TRBV5-1 to TRBJ1-1, with 8 bases lining up with TRBD1. Germline CDR1 is SGHRS and CDR2 is YFSETQ. This CDR3 has 16 amino acids. The J segment lost 2 bases and the V segment lost 5 bases, leaving 11 bases of the junction unmatched.

Concerning this clonotype itself: A much larger clone lies a single base off, so this may be a read error. J is TRBJ2-7 and V is TRBV5-6, with 7 nucleotides matching TRBD1. The trim removed 2 bases at V and 0 bases at J, leaving 5 bases unmatched. The germline V gene encodes CDR1 SGHDT and CDR2 YYEEEE. The CDR3 loop spans 15 amino acids. CDR3 sequence (DNA): TGTGCCAGCAGCTTCGAGCAGGGGGTCTCCTACGAGCAGTACGTC. Its translation: CASSFEQGVSYEQYV.

In this sample, this clonotype turned up many times. CDR3 bases: TGTGCCAGCAGTTTTTCGGCAGGAGAGGGCGAAAAACTGTTTTTT. Translating it yields CASSFSAGEGEKLFF. The genes are TRBV12-3 or TRBV12-4 and TRBJ1-4; D gene uncertain. Trimming stripped 3 bases from V and 8 bases from J, with 16 bases between. The CDR3 sequence is 15 residues long.

The rearrangement uses TRBV5-4 and TRBJ2-3, with D tentatively TRBD2 (7 bases). The CDR3 runs 15 residues. The V end was cut by 2 bases, the J end by 5 bases, with 15 bases between. CDR1 is SGHNT and CDR2 is YYREEE in the germline V gene (reference sequence). DNA of the CDR3: TGTGCCAGCAGCTTTCCGGGGGGCCCAGGAGATACGCAGTATTTT. Translating it yields CASSFPGGPGDTQYF.

This clonotype was detected many times. The rearrangement joins TRBV5-1 to TRBJ1-2; 8 bases fit TRBD1. V was pared by 4 bases and J by 7 bases, with 9 bases of the junction left unmatched. Per germline, CDR1 SGHRS and CDR2 YFSETQ. The CDR3 totals 14 residues. The CDR3 DNA is TGCGCCAGCAGCGGGACCACAGGGGGAGGTGGCTACACCTTC. Its translation: CASSGTTGGGGYTF.

This clonotype has a count of ten or more. The chain links TRBV5-1 to TRBJ2-1; D may be TRBD1 (6 bases). V was cut by 2 bases and J by 0 bases, with 6 bases left in between. The germline gives CDR1 SGHRS, CDR2 YFSETQ. CDR3 length: 14 amino acids. The CDR3 DNA follows: TGCGCCAGCAGCTTACAGGGCTCCTACAATGAGCAGTTCTTC. This translates into CASSLQGSYNEQFF.

This clonotype was seen only a few times. V gene TRBV18 combines with J gene TRBJ2-7; D gene unclear. Between the trimmed V and J ends, which lost 3 bases and 3 bases, there was a span of 9 bases. This CDR3 contains 13 residues. Germline CDR1 is KGHSH and CDR2 is LQKENI. The CDR3 nucleotides read TGTGCCAGCTCACCGGCATCCGGCTACGAGCAGTACGTC. Amino acids: CASSPASGYEQYV.

This clonotype occurred many times. The J gene is TRBJ2-1, the V gene TRBV5-1, with 11 positions matching TRBD1. With 4 bases clipped from V and 9 bases from J, the junction kept 3 bases outside the gene matches. CDR3 size: 13 residues. From germline, CDR1 is SGHRS and CDR2 YFSETQ. The CDR3 nucleotides read TGCGCCAGCAGCCTGGGACAGGGGGTTGAGCAGTTCTTC. Amino acids: CASSLGQGVEQFF.

This clonotype was recorded at least ten times. This chain links TRBV5-1 with TRBJ2-3; D gene unclear. In germline, CDR1 is SGHRS, CDR2 YFSETQ. There are 13 residues in the CDR3. Trimming took 0 bases from V and 1 from J, leaving 3 bases between them. Written as DNA, the CDR3 is TGCGCCAGCAGCTTGGAAGGCACAGATACGCAGTATTTT. It codes for CASSLEGTDTQYF.

The chain links TRBV28 to TRBJ2-7, with D perhaps TRBD1 (6 bases). V gave up 10 bases and J gave up 4 bases, with 14 bases separating them. The CDR3 is made up of 12 amino acids. CDR1 and CDR2 from the germline V gene are MDHEN and SYDVKM. The CDR3 DNA reads TGTGCCACCCGGGACACCCATTACGAGCAGTACGTC. Its protein is CATRDTHYEQYV.